This TCR beta chain was sequenced during a study of T-cell reconstitution after alpha-beta-depleted transplantation in children. Study-level points and caveats: Recipient T cells and thymic progenitors that survived were the source of the high TCRbeta diversity seen at day 60 in some patients. By about two months after transplant, alpha-beta T cells reportedly arose from several hundred graft clones that had expanded. Among T cells one year after transplant, newly produced cells accounted for most counts and diversity.

As it was prepared, the TCRbeta library received unique molecular identifiers. TCRdb analysed the PCR reads with MiXCR anew, one entry per CDR3 protein. The sample contains 700,000 or so distinct CDR3 sequences, roughly 13% of which appear only once. This clonotype has a count of ten or more. Its antigen is as yet unknown. The TCR comes from a girl aged 2 to 9 with congenital amegakaryocytic thrombocytopenia, due to receive a stem cell transplant. The material was PBMCs, obtained before TCRalphabeta/CD19-depleted stem cell transplant.

The CDR3: CATSSLREGAYEQYF. CDR3 nucleotide sequence: TGTGCCACCAGCAGTTTGCGGGAGGGAGCCTACGAGCAGTACTTC. The chain employs TRBV15 and TRBJ2-7; 9 bases fit TRBD2. The CDR3 extends over 15 amino acids. CDR1 LNHNV and CDR2 YYDKDF come from the germline V gene (reference sequence). The V and J ends lost 3 bases and 2 bases, in that order; junction bases with no gene match: 5.